Below are 7 T cell receptor beta chains sequenced from a single sample in a study of monozygotic twins with cystic fibrosis. Using immunoSEQ multiplex PCR, the repertoire was profiled, and TCRdb retains in-frame clones only, with some absent. The sample comprises around 20,000 clones, 87% of which are singletons, and roughly 1.2% rests with the top ten. The sample taken for sequencing was blood. The receptors here all came from a woman aged 25 to 39 with cystic fibrosis.

This chain joins TRBV6-5 and TRBJ2-7; 7 bases match TRBD1. Germline CDR1 reads MNHEY; CDR2 reads SVGAGI. The CDR3 is 13 amino acids. Trimming removed 4 bases from V and 3 bases from J; junction bases left unmatched: 3. Here the CDR3 DNA reads TGTGCCAGCAGTTTCGGACAGGACTACGAGCAGTACTTC. As protein: CASSFGQDYEQYF.

V usage is TRBV7-2 and J usage is TRBJ2-2; 7 nucleotides align to TRBD1. The CDR3 runs to 14 residues. V was clipped by 4 bases and J by 4 bases; unmatched bases: 3. CDR1 and CDR2 from the germline V gene are SGHTA and FQGNSA. CDR3 nucleotide sequence: TGTGCCAGCAGCTCCGGGACAGCCACCGGGGAGCTGTTTTTT. This codes for CASSSGTATGELFF.

The chain links TRBV7-9 to TRBJ2-2; TRBD1 is a possible D gene (6 bases). Germline CDR1 reads SEHNR; CDR2 reads FQNEAQ (reference sequence). The CDR3 length is 15 residues. Trimming left V 4 bases short and J 6 bases short, with 15 bases between. The CDR3 nucleotides are TGTGCCAGCAGCTACCGGGACACCCTTCCCGGGGAGCTGTTTTTT. Protein product: CASSYRDTLPGELFF.

This clone was counted a few times. V is TRBV6-1 and J is TRBJ1-6, with 9 bases lining up with TRBD1. CDR3 length: 14 amino acids. Germline V gene data show CDR1 as MNHNS and CDR2 as SASEGT. With V trimmed by 5 bases and J by 7 bases, 3 bases remained unmatched. CDR3 sequence reads: CASSRTGVNSPLHF. CDR3 nucleotides: TGTGCCAGCAGTCGGACAGGGGTGAATTCACCCCTCCACTTT.

This chain links TRBV5-1 with TRBJ2-7; 10 nucleotides align to TRBD1. Germline V CDR1 and CDR2: SGHRS, YFSETQ. V lost 4 bases to trimming and J lost 2 bases; unmatched junction nucleotides: 3. CDR3 length: 14 residues. The CDR3 reads CASSRGQGAYEQYF. CDR3 sequence (DNA): TGCGCCAGCAGCAGAGGACAGGGGGCCTACGAGCAGTACTTC.

This rearrangement joins TRBV5-1 to TRBJ1-1; 7 bases are a match to TRBD1. The ends lost 6 bases at V and 4 bases at J; junction bases unmatched: 3. This CDR3 is 12 amino acids long. CDR1 and CDR2 from the germline V gene are SGHRS and YFSETQ. The CDR3 DNA reads TGCGCCAGCAAGGCAGGGGGCACTGAAGCTTTCTTT. This translates into CASKAGGTEAFF.

This chain uses TRBV6-1 with TRBJ1-5; a possible D gene is TRBD1 (6 bases). Germline values: CDR1 MNHNS, CDR2 SASEGT. The V and J ends lost 4 bases and 6 bases respectively, with 13 bases between them. This CDR3 is built from 14 residues. The CDR3 sequence is CASSGGHFGQPQHF. In DNA, the CDR3 is TGTGCCAGCAGTGGGGGACATTTTGGTCAGCCCCAGCATTTT.